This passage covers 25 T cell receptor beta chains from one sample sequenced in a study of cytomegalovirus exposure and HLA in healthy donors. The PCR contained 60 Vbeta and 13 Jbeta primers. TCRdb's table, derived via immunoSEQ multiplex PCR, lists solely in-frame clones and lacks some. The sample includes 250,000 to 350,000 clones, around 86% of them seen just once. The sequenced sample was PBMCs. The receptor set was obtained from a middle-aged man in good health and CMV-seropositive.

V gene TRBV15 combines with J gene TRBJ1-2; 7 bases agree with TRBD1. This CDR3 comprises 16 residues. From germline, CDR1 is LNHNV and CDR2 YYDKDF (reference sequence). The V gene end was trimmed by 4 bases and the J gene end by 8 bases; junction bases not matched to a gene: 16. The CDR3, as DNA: TGTGCCACCAGCAAGTCGGGACTAGGTCAGGGGGACGGCTACACCTTC. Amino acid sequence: CATSKSGLGQGDGYTF.

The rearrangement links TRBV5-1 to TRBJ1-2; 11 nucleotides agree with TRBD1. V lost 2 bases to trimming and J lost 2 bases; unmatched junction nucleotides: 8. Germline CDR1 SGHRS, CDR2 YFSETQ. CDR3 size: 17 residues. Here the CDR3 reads CASSFFPGQGDNYGYTF. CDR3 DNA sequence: TGCGCCAGCAGCTTTTTCCCGGGACAGGGGGACAACTATGGCTACACCTTC.

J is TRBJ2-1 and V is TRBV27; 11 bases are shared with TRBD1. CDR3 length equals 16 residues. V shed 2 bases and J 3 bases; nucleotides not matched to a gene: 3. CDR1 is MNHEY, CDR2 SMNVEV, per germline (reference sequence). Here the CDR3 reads CASSLAGTGGYNEQFF. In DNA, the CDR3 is TGTGCCAGCAGTTTAGCCGGGACAGGGGGCTACAATGAGCAGTTCTTC.

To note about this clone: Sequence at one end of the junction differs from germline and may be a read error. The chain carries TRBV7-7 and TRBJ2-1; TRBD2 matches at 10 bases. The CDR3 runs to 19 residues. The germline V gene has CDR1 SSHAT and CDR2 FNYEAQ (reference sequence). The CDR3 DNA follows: TGTGCTAGCAGCTTAGCTCCTAGCGGGAGAGGGGCCCGGGTCAATGAGCAGTTCTTC. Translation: CASSLAPSGRGARVNEQFF.

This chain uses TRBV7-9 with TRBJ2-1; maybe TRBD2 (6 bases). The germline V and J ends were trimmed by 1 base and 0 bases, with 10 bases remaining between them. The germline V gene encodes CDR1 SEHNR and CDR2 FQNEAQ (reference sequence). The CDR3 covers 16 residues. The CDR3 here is CASSLGLDYSYNEQFF. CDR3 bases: TGTGCCAGCAGCTTAGGTTTGGACTACTCCTACAATGAGCAGTTCTTC.

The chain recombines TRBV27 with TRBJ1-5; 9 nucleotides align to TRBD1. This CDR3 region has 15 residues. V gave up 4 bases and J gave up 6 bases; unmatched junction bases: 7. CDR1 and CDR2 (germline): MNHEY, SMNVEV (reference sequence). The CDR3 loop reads CASSSQGAIGQPQHF. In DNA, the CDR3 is TGTGCCAGCAGTTCACAGGGGGCGATAGGTCAGCCCCAGCATTTT.

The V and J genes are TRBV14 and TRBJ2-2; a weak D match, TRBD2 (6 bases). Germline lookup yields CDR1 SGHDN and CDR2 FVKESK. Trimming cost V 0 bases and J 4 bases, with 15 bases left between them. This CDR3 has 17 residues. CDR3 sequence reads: CASSQDSEGGRTGELFF. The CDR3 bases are TGTGCCAGCAGCCAAGATTCGGAGGGAGGCCGCACCGGGGAGCTGTTTTTT.

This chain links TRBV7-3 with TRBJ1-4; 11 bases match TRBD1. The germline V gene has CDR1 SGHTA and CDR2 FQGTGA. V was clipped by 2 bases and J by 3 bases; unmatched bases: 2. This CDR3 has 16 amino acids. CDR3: CASSLGQGAANEKLFF. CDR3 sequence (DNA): TGTGCCAGCAGCTTAGGACAGGGGGCAGCTAATGAAAAACTGTTTTTT.

The CDR3 loop is CASRPASGGYNEQFF. The DNA of the CDR3 is TGTGCCAGCAGACCCGCTAGCGGAGGCTACAATGAGCAGTTCTTC. V and J are TRBV6-5 and TRBJ2-1; the match to TRBD2 covers 7 bases. From germline, CDR1 is MNHEY and CDR2 SVGAGI. CDR3 length: 15 residues. With 6 bases clipped from V and 3 bases from J, the junction kept 8 bases outside the gene matches.

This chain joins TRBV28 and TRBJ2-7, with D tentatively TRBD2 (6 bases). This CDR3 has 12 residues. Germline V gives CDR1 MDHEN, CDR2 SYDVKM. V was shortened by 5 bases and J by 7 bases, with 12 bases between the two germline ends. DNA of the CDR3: TGTGCCAGCAGTGGGGACTCAGAGGAGCAGTACTTC. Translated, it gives CASSGDSEEQYF.

CDR3 region: CASSHPGNQETQYF. CDR3 DNA sequence: TGTGCCAGCAGTCACCCGGGAAACCAAGAGACCCAGTACTTC. The chain uses TRBV25-1 and TRBJ2-5; tentative D call: TRBD2 (5 bases). The CDR3 is made up of 14 amino acids. Germline V gene lookup returns CDR1 MGHDK and CDR2 SYGVNS. V lost 5 bases, J lost 0 bases, and 10 bases lay in between. The full variable domain, in which reference TRBV25-1 and TRBJ2-5 provide the parts outside the CDR3, is EADIYQTPRYLVIGTGKKITLECSQTMGHDKMYWYQQDPGMELHLIHYSYGVNSTEKGDLSSESTVSRIRTEHFPLTLESARPSHTSQYLCASSHPGNQETQYFGPGTRLLVL.

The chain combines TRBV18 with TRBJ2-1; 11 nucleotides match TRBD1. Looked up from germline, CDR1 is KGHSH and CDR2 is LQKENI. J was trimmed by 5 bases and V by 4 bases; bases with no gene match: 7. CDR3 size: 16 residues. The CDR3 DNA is TGTGCCAGCTCACGACACCGGGACAGGGGGAACAATGAGCAGTTCTTC. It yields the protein CASSRHRDRGNNEQFF. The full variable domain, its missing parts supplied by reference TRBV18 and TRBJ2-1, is NAGVMQNPRHLVRRRGQEARLRCSPMKGHSHVYWYRQLPEEGLKFMVYLQKENIIDESGMPKERFSAEFPKEGPSILRIQQVVRGDSAAYFCASSRHRDRGNNEQFFGPGTRLTVL.

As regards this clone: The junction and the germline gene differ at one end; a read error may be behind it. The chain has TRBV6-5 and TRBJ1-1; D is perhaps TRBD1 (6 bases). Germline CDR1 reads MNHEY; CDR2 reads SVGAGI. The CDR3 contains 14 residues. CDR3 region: CAISDSGTTLTAFF. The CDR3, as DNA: TGTGCCATCAGTGACTCCGGGACAACTCTGACGGCTTTCTTT.

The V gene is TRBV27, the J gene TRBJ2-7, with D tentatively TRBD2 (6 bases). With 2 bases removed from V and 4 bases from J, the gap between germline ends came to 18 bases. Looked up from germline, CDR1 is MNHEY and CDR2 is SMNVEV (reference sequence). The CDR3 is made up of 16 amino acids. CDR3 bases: TGTGCCAGCAGTTTAAGTGGGAGAGGGCGGGGTTACGAGCAGTACTTC. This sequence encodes CASSLSGRGRGYEQYF.

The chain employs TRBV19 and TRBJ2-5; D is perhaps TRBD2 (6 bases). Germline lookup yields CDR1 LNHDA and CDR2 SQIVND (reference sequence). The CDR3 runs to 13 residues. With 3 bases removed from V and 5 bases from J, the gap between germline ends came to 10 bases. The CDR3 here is CASSISGVETQYF. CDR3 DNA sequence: TGTGCCAGTAGTATTTCGGGAGTGGAGACCCAGTACTTC.

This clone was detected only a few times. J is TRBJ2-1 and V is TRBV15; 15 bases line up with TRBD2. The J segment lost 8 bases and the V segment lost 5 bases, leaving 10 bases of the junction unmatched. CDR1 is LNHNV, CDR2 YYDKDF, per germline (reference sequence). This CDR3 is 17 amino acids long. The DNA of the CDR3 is TGTGCCACCAGCGGTAACCCCGGGACTAGCGGGAGGCATGAGCAGTTCTTC. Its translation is CATSGNPGTSGRHEQFF.

The CDR3 region has the DNA TGTGCCAGCAGCCAGGGGACGGCCTACGAGCAGTACTTC. Its translation: CASSQGTAYEQYF. V usage is TRBV27 and J usage is TRBJ2-7; weak D call: TRBD1 (6 bases). The ends were cut back, 6 bases at V and 2 bases at J, with 11 bases in the middle. This CDR3 is built from 13 residues. Germline V gene data show CDR1 as MNHEY and CDR2 as SMNVEV (reference sequence).

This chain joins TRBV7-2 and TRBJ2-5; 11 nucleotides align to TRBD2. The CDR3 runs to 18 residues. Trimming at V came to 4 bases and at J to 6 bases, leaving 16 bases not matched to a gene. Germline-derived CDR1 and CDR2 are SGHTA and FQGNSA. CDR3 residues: CASSSWGLAGGLEKTQYF. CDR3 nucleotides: TGTGCCAGCAGCTCCTGGGGTCTAGCGGGAGGCCTCGAGAAGACCCAGTACTTC.

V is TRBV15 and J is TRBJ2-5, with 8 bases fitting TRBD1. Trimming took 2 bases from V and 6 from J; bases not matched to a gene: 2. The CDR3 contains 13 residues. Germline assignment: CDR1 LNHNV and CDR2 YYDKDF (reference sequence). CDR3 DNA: TGTGCCACCAGCAGACGGGACAGGCAGACCCAGTACTTC. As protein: CATSRRDRQTQYF.

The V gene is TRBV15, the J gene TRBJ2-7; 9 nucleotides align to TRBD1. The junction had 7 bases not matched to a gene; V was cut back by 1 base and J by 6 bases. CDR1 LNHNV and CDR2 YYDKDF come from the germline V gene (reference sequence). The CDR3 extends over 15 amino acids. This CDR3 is CATSRAGTGTCEQYF. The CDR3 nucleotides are TGTGCCACCAGCAGAGCCGGGACAGGGACCTGCGAGCAGTACTTC. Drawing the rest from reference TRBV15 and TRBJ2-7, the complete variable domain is DAMVIQNPRYQVTQFGKPVTLSCSQTLNHNVMYWYQQKSSQAPKLLFHYYDKDFNNEADTPDNFQSRRPNTSFCFLDIRSPGLGDTAMYLCATSRAGTGTCEQYFGPGTRLTVT.

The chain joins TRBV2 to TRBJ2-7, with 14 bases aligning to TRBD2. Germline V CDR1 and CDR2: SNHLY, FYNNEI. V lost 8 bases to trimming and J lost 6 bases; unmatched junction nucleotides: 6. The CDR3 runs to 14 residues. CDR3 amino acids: CASQKGLAGVEQYF. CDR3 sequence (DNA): TGTGCCAGCCAGAAGGGACTAGCGGGAGTCGAGCAGTACTTC.

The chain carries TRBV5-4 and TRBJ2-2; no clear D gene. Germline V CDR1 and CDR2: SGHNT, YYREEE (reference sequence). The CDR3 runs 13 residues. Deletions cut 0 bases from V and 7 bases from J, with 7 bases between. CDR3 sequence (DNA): TGTGCCAGCAGCTTGGCACATGTCGGGGAGCTGTTTTTT. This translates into CASSLAHVGELFF.

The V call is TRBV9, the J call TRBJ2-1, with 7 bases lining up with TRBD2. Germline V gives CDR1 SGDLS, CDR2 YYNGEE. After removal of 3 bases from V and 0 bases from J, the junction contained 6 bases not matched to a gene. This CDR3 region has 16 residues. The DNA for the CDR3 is TGTGCCAGCAGCGCCAACCCGGGAGGCTCCTACAATGAGCAGTTCTTC. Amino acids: CASSANPGGSYNEQFF.

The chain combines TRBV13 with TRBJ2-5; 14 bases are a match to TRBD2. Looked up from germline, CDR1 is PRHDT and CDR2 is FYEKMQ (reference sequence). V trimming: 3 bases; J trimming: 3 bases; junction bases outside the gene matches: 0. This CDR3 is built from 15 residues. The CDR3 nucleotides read TGTGCCAGCAGCTTGGGACTAGCGGGGGAAGAGACCCAGTACTTC. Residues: CASSLGLAGEETQYF.

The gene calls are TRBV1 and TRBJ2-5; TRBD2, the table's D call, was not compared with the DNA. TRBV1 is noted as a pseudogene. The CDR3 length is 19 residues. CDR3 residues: CTSSQDPRTSGREQETQYF. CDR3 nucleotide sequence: TGCACCAGCAGCCAAGATCCCCGGACTAGCGGGAGGGAACAAGAGACCCAGTACTTC.